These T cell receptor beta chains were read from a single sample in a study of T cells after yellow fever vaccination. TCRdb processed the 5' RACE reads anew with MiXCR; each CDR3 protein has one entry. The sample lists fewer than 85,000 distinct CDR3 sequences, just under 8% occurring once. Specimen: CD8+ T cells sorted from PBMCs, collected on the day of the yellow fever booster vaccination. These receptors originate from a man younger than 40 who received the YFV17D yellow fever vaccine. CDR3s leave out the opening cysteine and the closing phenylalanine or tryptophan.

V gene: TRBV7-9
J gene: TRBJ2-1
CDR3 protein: ASSLITSGRSNEQF

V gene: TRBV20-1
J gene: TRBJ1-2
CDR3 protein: SASGGHPYGYT

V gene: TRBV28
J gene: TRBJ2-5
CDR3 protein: ASTRQEQETQY

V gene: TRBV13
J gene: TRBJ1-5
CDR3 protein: ASSLGVNQPQH

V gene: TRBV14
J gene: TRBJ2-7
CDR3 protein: ASSRGQSYEQY

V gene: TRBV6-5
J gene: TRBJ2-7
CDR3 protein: ASSYRARPSYEQY

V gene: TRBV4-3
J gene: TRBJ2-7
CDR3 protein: ASSQGLTDYEQY

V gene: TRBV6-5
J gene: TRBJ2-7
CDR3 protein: ASSYSDGLDEQY

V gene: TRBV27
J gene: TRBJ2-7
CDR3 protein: ASKPGVSYEQY

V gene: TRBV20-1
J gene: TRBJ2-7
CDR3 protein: SASSDISYEQY

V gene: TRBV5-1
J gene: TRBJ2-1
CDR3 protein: ASSWAAGGDEQF

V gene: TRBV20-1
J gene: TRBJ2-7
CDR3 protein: SARAGGEQY

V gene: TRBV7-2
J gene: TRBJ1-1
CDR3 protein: ASSSAGGGTEAF

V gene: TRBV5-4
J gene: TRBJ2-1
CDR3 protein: ASSFLSGSDEQF

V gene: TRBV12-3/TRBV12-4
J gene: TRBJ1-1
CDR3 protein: ASRPDRGGYTEAF

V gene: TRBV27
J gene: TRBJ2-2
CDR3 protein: ASSWQAGELF

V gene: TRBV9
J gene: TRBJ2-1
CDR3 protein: ASSVADNEQF

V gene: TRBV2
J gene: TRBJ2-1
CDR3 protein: ASLLTSGSDEQF

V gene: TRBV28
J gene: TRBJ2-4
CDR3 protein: ASRPGTGNLAKNIQY

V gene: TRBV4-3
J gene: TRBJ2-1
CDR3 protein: ASSQDRFVAGALFVEQF

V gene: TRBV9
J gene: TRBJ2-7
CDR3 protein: ASSPRLLGDEQY

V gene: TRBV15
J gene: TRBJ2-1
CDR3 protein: ATSAGSHNEQF

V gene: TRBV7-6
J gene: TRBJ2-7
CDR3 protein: ASSPGTSGTYEQY

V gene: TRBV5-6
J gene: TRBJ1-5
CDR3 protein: ASSSGGYSNQPQH

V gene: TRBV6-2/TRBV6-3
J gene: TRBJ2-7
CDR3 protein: ASSGRLAGDHEQY